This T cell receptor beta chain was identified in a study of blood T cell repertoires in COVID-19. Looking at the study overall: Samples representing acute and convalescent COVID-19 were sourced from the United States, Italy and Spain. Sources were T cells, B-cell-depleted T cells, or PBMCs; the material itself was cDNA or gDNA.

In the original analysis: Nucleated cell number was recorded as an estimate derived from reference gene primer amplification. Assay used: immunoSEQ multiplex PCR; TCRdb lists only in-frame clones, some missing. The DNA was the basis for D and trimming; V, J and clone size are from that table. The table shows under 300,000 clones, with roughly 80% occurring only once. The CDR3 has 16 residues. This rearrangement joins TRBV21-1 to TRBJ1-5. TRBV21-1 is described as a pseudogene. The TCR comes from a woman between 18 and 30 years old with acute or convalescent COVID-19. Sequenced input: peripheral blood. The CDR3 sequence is CASSKTQRNSNQPQHF. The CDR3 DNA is TGTGCCAGCAGCAAAACGCAGCGTAATAGCAATCAGCCCCAGCATTTT.